This TCR beta chain appears in the sequencing data of a study of T cells in localized non-small cell lung cancer. Whole-study results and caveats: Paired adjacent lung recovered a median around 60 of the top 100 tumor clones. Owing to sequencing of a solitary tumor region, heterogeneity cannot be discounted.

The method was immunoSEQ multiplex PCR; TCRdb's version includes in-frame clones alone and lacks a portion of them. This repertoire shows tens of thousands of clones, about nine tenths found once; its top ten account for approximately 0.99%. With respect to this clone: Its antigen is not identified.

The germline V and J ends were trimmed by 0 bases and 3 bases, with 14 bases remaining between them. The CDR3 consists of 16 residues. Germline-derived CDR1 and CDR2 are LNHDA and SQIVND (reference sequence). The rearrangement joins TRBV19 to TRBJ1-2; weak D call: TRBD1 (6 bases). The TCR comes from a woman aged 40 to 75 with stage I lung adenocarcinoma. The material sequenced was peripheral blood, taken before any cancer treatment. Written as DNA, the CDR3 is TGTGCCAGTAGTATAGATAGGGGGGGTCCTGACTATGGCTACACCTTC. Residues: CASSIDRGGPDYGYTF.